This entry lists 11 T cell receptor beta chains sequenced from one sample in a study of shared clonotypes between healthy human individuals. Measured with immunoSEQ multiplex PCR; TCRdb has only the in-frame clones, and not every one. In the table there are 2,500,000 or so clones, 90% to 95% of which are singletons. Sequencing was performed on naive CD4+ T cells sorted from blood. Subset denoted: CD45RA+ positively selected. The receptors originated from a man aged 18 to 30 in good health.

This rearrangement joins TRBV7-2 to TRBJ1-5, with 12 bases identical to TRBD1. This CDR3 comprises 16 residues. Germline V gene data show CDR1 as SGHTA and CDR2 as FQGNSA. Trimming cost V 5 bases and J 6 bases; bases outside gene matches: 8. CDR3 sequence (DNA): TGTGCCAGCAGCAGGACCGGGACAGGGGGCCCTCAGCCCCAGCATTTT. Its translation: CASSRTGTGGPQPQHF.

This chain joins TRBV28 and TRBJ2-2, with 11 bases that match TRBD1. The V gene's germline CDR1 is MDHEN and CDR2 SYDVKM. The CDR3 is 16 amino acids. Trimming at V came to 6 bases and at J to 5 bases, leaving 8 bases not matched to a gene. CDR3 coding DNA: TGTGCCAGCAGACTCCCTGGGACAGGGGGAACCGGGGAGCTGTTTTTT. Residues: CASRLPGTGGTGELFF. The full variable domain, with the rest looked up from reference TRBV28 and TRBJ2-2, is DVKVTQSSRYLVKRTGEKVFLECVQDMDHENMFWYRQDPGLGLRLIYFSYDVKMKEKGDIPEGYSVSREKKERFSLILESASTNQTSMYLCASRLPGTGGTGELFFGEGSRLTVL.

The chain combines TRBV5-6 with TRBJ1-1; D gene uncertain. CDR1 is SGHDT and CDR2 is YYEEEE in the germline V gene. The CDR3 extends over 15 amino acids. Trimming cost V 7 bases and J 0 bases, with 16 bases left between them. The CDR3 loop is CASVTRRQMNTEAFF. CDR3 DNA: TGTGCCAGCGTCACCAGGAGGCAGATGAACACTGAAGCTTTCTTT.

The DNA of the CDR3 is TGTGCCATCAGTGAAGGGGTGGCGTTCTCCTACGAGCAGTACTTC. Its protein is CAISEGVAFSYEQYF. The chain recombines TRBV10-3 with TRBJ2-7; D might be TRBD1 (5 bases). This CDR3 region has 15 residues. V was trimmed by 3 bases and J by 0 bases, leaving 12 bases between them. The V gene's germline CDR1 is ENHRY and CDR2 SYGVKD.

V gene TRBV2 combines with J gene TRBJ1-1; D might be TRBD1 (6 bases). V was clipped by 4 bases and J by 3 bases, with 12 bases between them. Germline values: CDR1 SNHLY, CDR2 FYNNEI. The CDR3 sequence is 14 residues long. This chain's CDR3 is CASSGSAGDTEAFF. The CDR3 coding sequence is TGTGCCAGCAGTGGGAGCGCAGGGGACACTGAAGCTTTCTTT.

The V gene is TRBV27, the J gene TRBJ2-1; no clear D gene. The germline CDR1 and CDR2 sequences are MNHEY and SMNVEV (reference sequence). Trimming stripped 3 bases from V and 5 bases from J, with 8 bases between. This CDR3 has 13 amino acids. CDR3 region: CASSLGFNNEQFF. CDR3 DNA: TGTGCCAGCAGTTTGGGGTTTAACAATGAGCAGTTCTTC.

The chain links TRBV30 to TRBJ1-2; no reliable D call. Germline V gene sequence: CDR1 GTSNPN, CDR2 SVGIG (reference sequence). With 2 bases removed from V and 5 bases from J, the gap between germline ends came to 9 bases. This CDR3 has 12 amino acids. This CDR3 reads CAWSPHPYGYTF. CDR3 coding DNA: TGTGCCTGGAGTCCTCACCCATATGGCTACACCTTC.

J is TRBJ2-7 and V is TRBV28; weak D call: TRBD1 (6 bases). The germline CDR1 and CDR2 sequences are MDHEN and SYDVKM. The CDR3 sequence is 15 residues long. Between the trimmed V and J ends, which lost 1 base and 2 bases, there was a span of 12 bases. This CDR3 is CASSLSQGYAYEQYF. CDR3 coding DNA: TGTGCCAGCAGTTTATCCCAGGGGTACGCCTACGAGCAGTACTTC. The complete variable domain, with remaining parts taken from reference TRBV28 and TRBJ2-7, reads DVKVTQSSRYLVKRTGEKVFLECVQDMDHENMFWYRQDPGLGLRLIYFSYDVKMKEKGDIPEGYSVSREKKERFSLILESASTNQTSMYLCASSLSQGYAYEQYFGPGTRLTVT.

The chain combines TRBV18 with TRBJ2-5, with TRBD1 matching over 8 bases. The CDR3 contains 16 residues. Trimming removed 2 bases from V and 0 bases from J; junction bases left unmatched: 5. CDR1 and CDR2 from the germline V gene are KGHSH and LQKENI. As DNA, the CDR3 is TGTGCCAGCTCACCAATAGGACAGGGTTACCAAGAGACCCAGTACTTC. Its protein is CASSPIGQGYQETQYF.

A remark on this clone: Other DNA sequences from this sample encode an identical CDR3 as well. J is TRBJ1-1 and V is TRBV27; D is undetermined. There are 13 residues in the CDR3. Germline lookup yields CDR1 MNHEY and CDR2 SMNVEV (reference sequence). The V end was cut by 3 bases, the J end by 3 bases, with 8 bases between. This chain's CDR3 is CASSFGWDTEAFF. The CDR3 DNA reads as TGTGCCAGCAGTTTTGGGTGGGACACTGAAGCTTTCTTT.

This clone showed up just once. The V call is TRBV5-1, the J call TRBJ2-3, with D maybe TRBD1 (6 bases). The CDR3 has 16 amino acids. CDR1 SGHRS and CDR2 YFSETQ come from the germline V gene. Trimming removed 3 bases at V and 2 bases at J, with 16 bases between. The CDR3 DNA reads as TGCGCCAGCAGCTCATTGACAGGTTCGGTCACAGATACGCAGTATTTT. Its translation is CASSSLTGSVTDTQYF.